The present T cell receptor beta chain was sequenced within a study of Ad26.COV2.S vaccination and SARS-CoV-2 variants. Overall study context: The Ad26.COV2.S arm of the COV1001 trial was where the donor was placed. The study's findings and limits: Reports say spike-specific CD8+ and CD4+ T cell responses covered substantial breadth after vaccination.

Germline assignment: CDR1 SEHNR and CDR2 FQNEAQ (reference sequence). This CDR3 has 19 amino acids. Trimming took 1 base from V and 2 from J; bases not matched to a gene: 10. Clones were sequenced by immunoSEQ multiplex PCR, and TCRdb holds only the in-frame ones, with some missing. The profile covers 300,000 to 400,000 clones, with more than 70% appearing a single time and approximately 1.9% taken by the ten largest. Notes on this clone: Its antigen is not known.

Treatment of the sample: 15 to 20 received Ad26.COV2.S at low or high dose, single or two shots; about 5 received placebo; per-sample allocation not given. Day 63 after the first injection of vaccine or placebo was the sampling time. The sequencing here drew on peripheral blood, taken in a trial of Ad26.COV2.S vaccine versus placebo. The TCR sequence derives from a person aged 18-60 years who received the Ad26.COV2.S COVID-19 vaccine or a placebo. The chain couples TRBV7-9 to TRBJ2-3; 12 positions match TRBD1. CDR3: CASSLGGQGATTLTDTQYF. CDR3 sequence (DNA): TGTGCCAGCAGCTTAGGGGGACAGGGGGCTACAACACTCACAGATACGCAGTATTTT.